This note documents a single T cell receptor beta chain sequence. Its antigen is not yet known. No clone much larger than this one lies a single base away; base qualities are absent. The donors were healthy, HIV-negative adults with no recently reported acute infections or vaccinations. Every donor was a Caucasian adult residing in Nashville, Tennessee, USA. For unsorted samples, tens of millions of PBMCs were counted and genomic DNA was extracted with the QIAamp DNA Blood Mini kit. After blood collection by leukapheresis, PBMCs were isolated using Ficoll-Histopaque density gradient centrifugation and then cryopreserved in the vapor phase of liquid nitrogen. These data are taken from a study of shared clonotypes between healthy human individuals (TCRdb year 2020). About the study as a whole: Three men and two women, aged 18 to 49 years, made up the cohort. The study deeply sequenced blood TCR repertoires of about five healthy adults to estimate repertoire size and the extent of clonotype sharing between individuals. Different laboratories and diverse techniques were used to prepare libraries and sequence TCR repertoires, to increase sequencing depth and limit assay-specific biases. Leukapheresis yielded between about 0.94 and 10 billion PBMCs per donor.

General conclusions and limits of the study: Sampling was restricted to blood, and TCR repertoires in tissues likely differ from the TCR repertoires found in blood. Based on pairwise subsampling, the degree of clonotype sharing among donors was expected to be affected by sequencing depth. Because the study included only a small number of donors, the genetic and exposure-history diversity represented was limited.

Using the deep immunoSEQ assay, multiplex PCR amplified TCR CDR3 regions from genomic DNA. Extracted genomic DNA from each cell subset was distributed evenly across all wells of several immunoSEQ 96-well plates, and each plate was treated as a replicate. For unsorted PBMC, around 0.3 ug genomic DNA, equal to 30,000 or so T cell genomes, was loaded into each replicate PCR. Ten immunoSEQ deep assay plates were used to sequence the unsorted PBMC genomic DNA. The purified libraries were quantified using a Qubit 3.0 fluorometer, sized with a Bioanalyzer 2100, and then quantified again using the KAPA Library Quantification kit. A separate single-read 150-cycle Illumina NextSeq 550 flow cell was used to sequence each immunoSEQ 96-well plate. In the original analysis: Because the immunoSEQ output held only junctional sequences and lacked quality scores, the filtering could not match the filtering applied to full-length reads. To assign V/J genes and CDR3, sequences were annotated using PyIR, a Python wrapper for IgBLAST v1.9, with IMGT germline references. Reads were removed for weak V/J assignments (E-value above 1e-6), missing CDR3, stop codons, out-of-frame junctions, or ambiguous translated residues. A V3J clonotype was defined by an identical inferred V gene, J gene, and CDR3 amino acid sequence. The percentage overlap between two repertoires was calculated by dividing the number of shared unique clonotypes by the size of the smaller repertoire. Three approaches were used to assess repertoire richness: RTK rarefaction, the Chao1 estimator, and Recon v2.1 estimates of unobserved clonotypes. TCRdb stores this immuneACCESS table with in-frame sequences only. Part of the clones is absent; in the studies checked, under half of the shortfall reflects unresolved V genes, and no reason is known for the rest. V and J calls and clone size are given by that table; D and trimming were obtained from the DNA. The sample table holds 450,000 to 500,000 clones, of which approximately 78% were seen once. About 12% of the sample is taken by the ten largest.

From the cysteine up to the phenylalanine, the CDR3 has a length of 13 residues. This entry keeps only the CDR3 DNA: 39 bases, framed from base 1. V is clipped by 5 bases and J by 5 bases, and the sequence between their germline boundaries is 15 bases long. CDR1 and CDR2 were assigned from the germline V gene as SQVTM and ANQGSEA. Recombination connected TRBV29-1 to TRBJ2-5; the D call is tentative, TRBD1 or TRBD2, as each matches 6 bases. This receptor was taken from a woman aged 35 to 49 in good health. Some clones in this sample may be carry-over from other donors' samples. The sequenced material came from PBMCs. The sequenced DNA is TGCAGCGTTCCCCTCCTAGGGGGGGAGACCCAGTACTTC. Translated, this gives CSVPLLGGETQYF.